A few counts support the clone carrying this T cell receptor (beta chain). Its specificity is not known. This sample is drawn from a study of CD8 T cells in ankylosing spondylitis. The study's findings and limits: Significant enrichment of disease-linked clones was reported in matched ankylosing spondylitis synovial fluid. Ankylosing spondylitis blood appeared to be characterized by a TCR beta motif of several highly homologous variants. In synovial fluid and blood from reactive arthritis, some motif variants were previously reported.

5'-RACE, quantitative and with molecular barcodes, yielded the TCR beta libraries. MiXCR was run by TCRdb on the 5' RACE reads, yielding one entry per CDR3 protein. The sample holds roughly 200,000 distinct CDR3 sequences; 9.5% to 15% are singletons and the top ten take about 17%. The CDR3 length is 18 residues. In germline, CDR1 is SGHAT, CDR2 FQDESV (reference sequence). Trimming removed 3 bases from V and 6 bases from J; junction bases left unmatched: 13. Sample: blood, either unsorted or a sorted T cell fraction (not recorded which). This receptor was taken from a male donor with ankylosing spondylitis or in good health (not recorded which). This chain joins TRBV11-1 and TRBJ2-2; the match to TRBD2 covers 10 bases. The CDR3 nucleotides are TGTGCCAGCAGCTTCCCCCGCACTAGCGGGGTATTGTCCGGGGAGCTGTTTTTT. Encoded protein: CASSFPRTSGVLSGELFF.